These T cell receptor beta chains were read from a single sample in a study of shared clonotypes between healthy human individuals. Clones were sequenced by immunoSEQ multiplex PCR, and TCRdb holds only the in-frame ones, with some missing. This sample has some 2.3 million clones, with 85% to 95% found just once. What was sequenced was naive CD4+ T cells from PBMCs. Receptors originate from a man aged 18 to 35 in good health. Some clones in this sample may be carry-over from other donors' samples. Both conserved end residues are part of each CDR3. Fields, in order: clone size, J gene, D gene, V gene, CDR3 DNA, CDR3 protein. A D gene is named only where the DNA matches it firmly. The size entry is marked missing in some rows and otherwise reads once, few, many or a size class.

clone_size: -; j_call: TRBJ2-7; d_call: -; v_call: TRBV28; cdr3_nt: TGTGCCAGCAAAGATTCCCCCGACGAGCAGTACTTC; cdr3_aa: CASKDSPDEQYF
clone_size: -; j_call: TRBJ1-2; d_call: -; v_call: TRBV6-5; cdr3_nt: TGTGCCAGCAGTTCGCGGGGTCGCTATGGCTACACCTTC; cdr3_aa: CASSSRGRYGYTF
clone_size: -; j_call: TRBJ2-3; d_call: -; v_call: TRBV4-2; cdr3_nt: TGTGCCAGCAGCCAAGGGGGAGAGACAGATACGCAGTATTTT; cdr3_aa: CASSQGGETDTQYF
clone_size: -; j_call: TRBJ2-1; d_call: TRBD2; v_call: TRBV9; cdr3_nt: TGTGCCAGCAGCGAGACTAGCGGGAGGGGGGTCTCCTACAATGAGCAGTTCTTC; cdr3_aa: CASSETSGRGVSYNEQFF
clone_size: once; j_call: TRBJ2-1; d_call: -; v_call: TRBV11-2; cdr3_nt: TGTGCCAGCAGCTTAGGATGGGGCGGAGGGGCTGTCTACAATGAGCAGTTCTTC; cdr3_aa: CASSLGWGGGAVYNEQFF
clone_size: once; j_call: TRBJ1-2; d_call: -; v_call: TRBV30; cdr3_nt: TGTGCCTGGAATGGGGGTTATGGCTACACCTTC; cdr3_aa: CAWNGGYGYTF
clone_size: -; j_call: TRBJ1-1; d_call: -; v_call: TRBV18; cdr3_nt: TGTGCCAGCTCACCACACATAAACACTGAAGCTTTCTTT; cdr3_aa: CASSPHINTEAFF
clone_size: -; j_call: TRBJ1-4; d_call: TRBD1; v_call: TRBV25-1; cdr3_nt: TGTGCCAGCAGTGAATTTGGGACAGGGGAGGAAAAACTGTTTTTT; cdr3_aa: CASSEFGTGEEKLFF
clone_size: once; j_call: TRBJ1-5; d_call: -; v_call: TRBV28; cdr3_nt: TGTGCCAGCAGTTCCCCTTATCAGCCCCAGCATTTT; cdr3_aa: CASSSPYQPQHF
clone_size: -; j_call: TRBJ1-5; d_call: -; v_call: TRBV15; cdr3_nt: TGTGCCACCAGCGCCCGCCCAGGACAGCTCAATCAGCCCCAGCATTTT; cdr3_aa: CATSARPGQLNQPQHF
clone_size: -; j_call: TRBJ1-2; d_call: -; v_call: TRBV5-4; cdr3_nt: TGTGCCAGCAGCTTGGCCGACAGGCTTAACTATGGCTACACCTTC; cdr3_aa: CASSLADRLNYGYTF
clone_size: -; j_call: TRBJ2-7; d_call: -; v_call: TRBV10-3; cdr3_nt: TGTGCCATCAGCAAACCGGACGGACACTACGAGCAGTACTTC; cdr3_aa: CAISKPDGHYEQYF
clone_size: -; j_call: TRBJ2-7; d_call: TRBD1; v_call: TRBV6-5; cdr3_nt: TGTGCCAGCAGTAAAACAGGGGTTGGAACCTACGAGCAGTACTTC; cdr3_aa: CASSKTGVGTYEQYF
clone_size: -; j_call: TRBJ2-5; d_call: -; v_call: TRBV11-1; cdr3_nt: TGTGCCAGCAGCTTAGCGCGAGGAGAGACCCAGTACTTC; cdr3_aa: CASSLARGETQYF
clone_size: -; j_call: TRBJ2-7; d_call: -; v_call: TRBV6-5; cdr3_nt: TGTGCCAGCAGTTACTCGGACGGGGGGCAGTACTTC; cdr3_aa: CASSYSDGGQYF
clone_size: -; j_call: TRBJ2-1; d_call: TRBD2; v_call: TRBV5-1; cdr3_nt: TGCGCCAGCAGCTTGGGACTAGCGGTTTACAATGAGCAGTTCTTC; cdr3_aa: CASSLGLAVYNEQFF
clone_size: -; j_call: TRBJ1-1; d_call: -; v_call: TRBV11-2; cdr3_nt: TGTGCCAGCAGCTCCCCGTCGGCAGGGACTGAAGCTTTCTTT; cdr3_aa: CASSSPSAGTEAFF
clone_size: few; j_call: TRBJ2-2; d_call: -; v_call: TRBV7-3; cdr3_nt: TGTGCCAGCAGCTTGGAGTTCGGGGAGCTGTTTTTT; cdr3_aa: CASSLEFGELFF
clone_size: -; j_call: TRBJ2-7; d_call: -; v_call: TRBV7-9; cdr3_nt: TGTGCCAGCACGGGGAGAGGCCCAGACTACGAGCAGTACTTC; cdr3_aa: CASTGRGPDYEQYF
clone_size: -; j_call: TRBJ2-5; d_call: TRBD2; v_call: TRBV2; cdr3_nt: TGTGCCAGCAGGGAACTAGCGGCCCGGGAGACCCAGTACTTC; cdr3_aa: CASRELAARETQYF
clone_size: -; j_call: TRBJ1-1; d_call: TRBD1; v_call: TRBV2; cdr3_nt: TGTGCCAGCAGTAATTACAGGGGGCGCGGGGAAGCTTTCTTT; cdr3_aa: CASSNYRGRGEAFF
clone_size: -; j_call: TRBJ1-5; d_call: -; v_call: TRBV15; cdr3_nt: TGTGCCACCAGCAGTGGAGGGGCGGCGGGGTATAGCAATCAGCCCCAGCATTTT; cdr3_aa: CATSSGGAAGYSNQPQHF
clone_size: once; j_call: TRBJ1-2; d_call: -; v_call: TRBV28; cdr3_nt: TGTGCCACCACCGGGCAAAACTATGGCTACACCTTC; cdr3_aa: CATTGQNYGYTF
clone_size: once; j_call: TRBJ2-3; d_call: TRBD2; v_call: TRBV29-1; cdr3_nt: TGCAGCGTGACTAGCGGGAGTACAGATACGCAGTATTTT; cdr3_aa: CSVTSGSTDTQYF
clone_size: -; j_call: TRBJ2-5; d_call: TRBD1; v_call: TRBV5-6; cdr3_nt: TGTGCCAGCAGCACAGGGGAAGGGGAGACCCAGTACTTC; cdr3_aa: CASSTGEGETQYF
clone_size: once; j_call: TRBJ1-1; d_call: -; v_call: TRBV5-1; cdr3_nt: TGCGCCAGCAGCTGGGGCGAGGATCTAGGCAACACTGAAGCTTTCTTT; cdr3_aa: CASSWGEDLGNTEAFF
clone_size: -; j_call: TRBJ1-1; d_call: -; v_call: TRBV7-9; cdr3_nt: TGTGCCAGCAGCTTAAGGGGGGCGGGCACTGAAGCTTTCTTT; cdr3_aa: CASSLRGAGTEAFF
clone_size: -; j_call: TRBJ2-2; d_call: -; v_call: TRBV5-1; cdr3_nt: TGCGCCAGCAGCTTCTCGGGGTACAACACCGGGGAGCTGTTTTTT; cdr3_aa: CASSFSGYNTGELFF
clone_size: -; j_call: TRBJ1-2; d_call: -; v_call: TRBV9; cdr3_nt: TGTGCCAGCAGCGTAGGGCAGCTTAACTATGGCTACACCTTC; cdr3_aa: CASSVGQLNYGYTF
clone_size: -; j_call: TRBJ2-7; d_call: -; v_call: TRBV15; cdr3_nt: TGTGCCACCAGCCCCCGCGCCCGAGGCACCTACGAGCAGTACTTC; cdr3_aa: CATSPRARGTYEQYF
clone_size: -; j_call: TRBJ1-2; d_call: TRBD1; v_call: TRBV2; cdr3_nt: TGTGCCAGCAGGGGACAGGGGTCTACCTATGGCTACACCTTC; cdr3_aa: CASRGQGSTYGYTF
clone_size: -; j_call: TRBJ1-5; d_call: -; v_call: TRBV7-3; cdr3_nt: TGTGCCAGCAGCCGCGGCTTCAATCAGCCCCAGCATTTT; cdr3_aa: CASSRGFNQPQHF
clone_size: -; j_call: TRBJ2-7; d_call: TRBD2; v_call: TRBV18; cdr3_nt: TGTGCCAGCTCACCTTCCCTAGCGGGACAAGCGACCTACGAGCAGTACTTC; cdr3_aa: CASSPSLAGQATYEQYF
clone_size: -; j_call: TRBJ2-3; d_call: TRBD2; v_call: TRBV29-1; cdr3_nt: TGCAGCGCTGAGGGGCTAGCGGGCCTCACAGATACGCAGTATTTT; cdr3_aa: CSAEGLAGLTDTQYF
clone_size: -; j_call: TRBJ1-3; d_call: -; v_call: TRBV30; cdr3_nt: TGTGCCTGGAGTTCAGGCGGAGGAAGCTCTGGAAACACCATATATTTT; cdr3_aa: CAWSSGGGSSGNTIYF
clone_size: -; j_call: TRBJ2-7; d_call: -; v_call: TRBV19; cdr3_nt: TGTGCCAGTAGCAGAGGCGTCGGCGAGCAGTACTTC; cdr3_aa: CASSRGVGEQYF